The 22 T cell receptor beta chains given below trace back to one sample, sequenced in a study of cytomegalovirus exposure and HLA in healthy donors. 13 Jbeta primers and 60 Vbeta primers were used for the PCR. Sequencing used immunoSEQ multiplex PCR; TCRdb keeps in-frame clones, though not all of them. In total, the table holds around 50,000 clones. The sample consisted of PBMCs. The receptors were gathered from a male donor in good health and CMV-seropositive.

The V call is TRBV7-8, the J call TRBJ2-1, with TRBD1 identical over 9 bases. The germline CDR1 and CDR2 sequences are SGHVS and FQNEAQ. The CDR3 length is 15 residues. V was pared by 5 bases and J by 3 bases, with 5 bases of the junction left unmatched. In nucleotides, the CDR3 is TGTGCCAGCAGCACCCGGGACAGGGTCTACAATGAGCAGTTCTTC. It is translated as CASSTRDRVYNEQFF.

The V call is TRBV5-1, the J call TRBJ1-1; maybe TRBD1 (6 bases). Trimming took 3 bases from V and 0 from J, leaving 15 bases between them. This CDR3 is built from 16 residues. Germline-derived CDR1 and CDR2 are SGHRS and YFSETQ. CDR3 sequence: CASSSLGHYMNTEAFF. CDR3 bases: TGCGCCAGCAGCTCCCTGGGACACTACATGAACACTGAAGCTTTCTTT.

The chain recombines TRBV2 with TRBJ1-2; D perhaps matches TRBD1 (5 bases). The CDR3 totals 14 residues. Trimming cost V 0 bases and J 0 bases, with 5 bases left between them. From germline, CDR1 is SNHLY and CDR2 FYNNEI. CDR3 DNA sequence: TGTGCCAGCAGTGAAGCAGGGGCTAACTATGGCTACACCTTC. Translated: CASSEAGANYGYTF.

J is TRBJ2-2 and V is TRBV19; 7 bases line up with TRBD1. Germline V gives CDR1 LNHDA, CDR2 SQIVND (reference sequence). The J segment lost 5 bases and the V segment lost 9 bases, leaving 21 bases of the junction unmatched. The CDR3 has 18 residues. The CDR3 loop is CASSEVNRGPRRTGELFF. CDR3 DNA: TGTGCCAGCAGCGAGGTAAACAGGGGCCCCCGTAGGACCGGGGAGCTGTTTTTT.

The rearrangement joins TRBV27 to TRBJ1-6, with D perhaps matching TRBD1 (6 bases). This CDR3 contains 12 residues. Germline-derived CDR1 and CDR2 are MNHEY and SMNVEV (reference sequence). The V end lost 6 bases, the J end lost 13 bases, and 13 bases lay between the germline ends. CDR3 DNA sequence: TGTGCCAGCAGAGGGGGTATGCTCCCCCTCCACTTT. Translated: CASRGGMLPLHF.

The chain combines TRBV23-1 with TRBJ1-5, with D uncertain. TRBV23-1 is flagged as an ORF with uncertain function. The CDR3 length is 14 residues. V was clipped by 3 bases and J by 7 bases, with 13 bases between them. CDR3 DNA sequence: TGCGCCAGCAGTCACCACAGCCTTCTCCAGCCCCAGCATTTT. It encodes CASSHHSLLQPQHF.

The V gene is TRBV5-8, the J gene TRBJ1-5; D gene unclear. The CDR3 totals 12 residues. CDR1 is SGHTS, CDR2 YDEGEE, per germline. The V gene lost 1 base and the J gene lost 6 bases, with 5 bases spanning the gap. The CDR3 region is CASSLPGQPQHF. CDR3 bases: TGTGCCAGCAGCTTGCCCGGTCAGCCCCAGCATTTT.

The V call is TRBV2, the J call TRBJ1-1; D is ambiguous. Between the trimmed V and J ends, which lost 2 bases and 5 bases, there was a span of 9 bases. CDR3 length: 13 amino acids. The V gene's germline CDR1 is SNHLY and CDR2 FYNNEI. The CDR3 is CASSELSQTEAFF. The CDR3 nucleotides are TGTGCCAGCAGTGAATTATCACAGACTGAAGCTTTCTTT.

The J gene is TRBJ2-7, the V gene TRBV28; possibly TRBD2 for D (5 bases). V lost 3 bases and J 3 bases, leaving 9 bases between the germline ends. CDR1 is MDHEN and CDR2 is SYDVKM in the germline V gene. This CDR3 is 13 amino acids long. The CDR3 DNA reads as TGTGCCAGCAGTTTTAGACGGGACTACGAGCAGTACTTC. This gives the protein CASSFRRDYEQYF.

The rearrangement joins TRBV5-6 to TRBJ2-5; 8 bases line up with TRBD2. Gene TRBJ2-7 matches the end of the DNA better, so the J call may be wrong. The CDR3 covers 15 residues. Germline CDR1 and CDR2: SGHDT and YYEEEE. Here the CDR3 reads CASSNPGTSTFEQYF. The CDR3 region has the DNA TGTGCCAGCAGCAATCCCGGGACTAGTACTTTCGAGCAGTACTTC.

The chain has TRBV18 and TRBJ1-3; 8 bases are shared with TRBD1. The CDR3 covers 16 residues. The germline V gene encodes CDR1 KGHSH and CDR2 LQKENI. The junction had 8 bases not matched to a gene; V was cut back by 3 bases and J by 4 bases. CDR3 nucleotide sequence: TGTGCCAGCTCACCCCCTCAGGGGGCAACCGGAAACACCATATATTTT. Translating it yields CASSPPQGATGNTIYF.

The chain has TRBV7-3 and TRBJ2-7; the D gene is possibly TRBD1 (6 bases). The V and J ends lost 5 bases and 5 bases respectively, with 13 bases between them. The CDR3 is 13 amino acids. Per germline, CDR1 SGHTA and CDR2 FQGTGA. CDR3 amino acids: CASSRDTLDEQYF. CDR3 bases: TGTGCCAGCAGCAGGGACACCCTTGACGAGCAGTACTTC.

The V and J genes are TRBV7-6 and TRBJ2-2; TRBD2 agrees at 7 bases. The CDR3 totals 18 residues. V lost 2 bases and J lost 4; bases outside the gene matches: 13. Germline V CDR1 and CDR2: SGHVS, FNYEAQ. The CDR3: CASSLFPRGGVGTGELFF. The CDR3 DNA follows: TGTGCCAGCAGCTTATTCCCCCGGGGAGGGGTTGGCACCGGGGAGCTGTTTTTT.

V is TRBV5-4 and J is TRBJ2-6; perhaps TRBD1 as D (6 bases). The CDR3 is 19 amino acids. V gave up 3 bases and J gave up 0 bases, with 19 bases separating them. Germline-derived CDR1 and CDR2 are SGHNT and YYREEE (reference sequence). CDR3 region: CASSYGDRRSFSGANVLTF. The CDR3 DNA follows: TGTGCCAGCAGCTATGGCGACAGGAGGTCATTCTCTGGGGCCAACGTCCTGACTTTC.

The chain joins TRBV18 to TRBJ1-2; 7 nucleotides align to TRBD1. Germline V gene sequence: CDR1 KGHSH, CDR2 LQKENI. Trimming removed 6 bases from V and 0 bases from J; junction bases left unmatched: 1. This CDR3 has 13 amino acids. The CDR3 reads CASSGTANYGYTF. The DNA of the CDR3 is TGTGCCAGCTCGGGGACAGCTAACTATGGCTACACCTTC.

V gene TRBV11-3 combines with J gene TRBJ2-1; 8 nucleotides agree with TRBD2. V lost 1 base, J lost 8 bases, and 1 base stayed unmatched. Germline V gene lookup returns CDR1 SGHNT and CDR2 YENEEA. The length of the CDR3 is 13 residues. The CDR3 reads CASSLAGGDEQFF. The DNA for the CDR3 is TGTGCCAGCAGCTTAGCGGGGGGGGATGAGCAGTTCTTC.

V usage is TRBV6-5 and J usage is TRBJ2-5; 7 bases are a match to TRBD2. Losses at the gene ends were 2 bases for V and 5 bases for J; bases not matched to a gene: 11. The CDR3 consists of 16 residues. Germline V gene lookup returns CDR1 MNHEY and CDR2 SVGAGI. CDR3 sequence (DNA): TGTGCCAGCAGTTACCGCCGGGACTACCTTGGGGAGACCCAGTACTTC. Protein: CASSYRRDYLGETQYF.

The chain uses TRBV6-1 and TRBJ1-2; TRBD1 is a possible D gene (6 bases). The CDR3 contains 11 residues. Germline CDR1 is MNHNS and CDR2 is SASEGT. The ends were cut back, 10 bases at V and 8 bases at J, with 14 bases in the middle. This CDR3 is CATKGVQGYTF. Here the CDR3 DNA reads TGTGCCACTAAGGGGGTACAGGGCTACACCTTC.

This chain links TRBV7-8 with TRBJ1-5; 7 bases align to TRBD1. The V gene end was trimmed by 7 bases and the J gene end by 0 bases; junction bases not matched to a gene: 6. Germline lookup yields CDR1 SGHVS and CDR2 FQNEAQ. The CDR3 is 15 residues long. The CDR3 sequence: CASTPQGNSNQPQHF. CDR3 bases: TGTGCCAGCACCCCACAGGGGAATAGCAATCAGCCCCAGCATTTT. The full variable domain, in which reference TRBV7-8 and TRBJ1-5 provide the parts outside the CDR3, is GAGVSQSPRYKVAKRGQDVALRCDPISGHVSLFWYQQALGQGPEFLTYFQNEAQLDKSGLPSDRFFAERPEGSVSTLKIQRTQQEDSAVYLCASTPQGNSNQPQHFGDGTRLSIL.

The chain links TRBV5-1 to TRBJ2-3; D not certain. Germline CDR1 and CDR2: SGHRS and YFSETQ. Trimming removed 4 bases from V and 4 bases from J, with 10 bases in between. CDR3 length equals 13 residues. In nucleotides, the CDR3 is TGCGCCAGCAGCGCACTTAACGCAGATACGCAGTATTTT. Translation: CASSALNADTQYF.

V gene TRBV7-2 combines with J gene TRBJ1-1; tentatively, D is TRBD1 (5 bases). CDR3 length: 13 amino acids. Germline CDR1 reads SGHTA; CDR2 reads FQGNSA. Trimming left V 5 bases short and J 1 base short, with 8 bases between. CDR3 loop: CASSTTENTEAFF. The CDR3 nucleotides are TGTGCCAGCAGCACGACAGAGAACACTGAAGCTTTCTTT.

This chain connects TRBV5-4 to TRBJ2-7, with D hard to call. Germline CDR1 is SGHNT and CDR2 is YYREEE (reference sequence). The CDR3 loop spans 15 amino acids. The V end lost 0 bases, the J end lost 0 bases, and 10 bases lay between the germline ends. The CDR3 here is CASSLASSSSYEQYF. In nucleotides, the CDR3 is TGTGCCAGCAGCTTGGCCAGTTCTAGCTCCTACGAGCAGTACTTC. The variable domain in full, completed from reference TRBV5-4 and TRBJ2-7, reads ETGVTQSPTHLIKTRGQQVTLRCSSQSGHNTVSWYQQALGQGPQFIFQYYREEENGRGNFPPRFSGLQFPNYSSELNVNALELDDSALYLCASSLASSSSYEQYFGPGTRLTVT.